This T cell receptor (beta chain) was found in a study of T cells in Graves' hyperthyroidism and ophthalmopathy. General observations from the study: Most thyroid clonotypes expanded above 0.001 appeared in blood too.

It was RNA transcripts that yielded the amplified TCR beta CDR3 regions. HTBI primers were employed in a first-round RT-PCR of the TCR CDR3. One entry per CDR3 protein, called by TCRdb with MiXCR from the multiplex PCR reads. The profile shows 600,000 to 700,000 distinct CDR3 sequences, less than 45% of them singletons. Comment on this clonotype: Antigen: not known.

This TCR was recovered from an adult man with Graves' disease, either hyperthyroidism or ophthalmopathy (not recorded which). The specimen sequenced was peripheral blood or thyroid tissue (not recorded which).

The CDR3 reads CARSEKAGGSYEQYF. DNA for the CDR3: TGTGCCAGAAGCGAGAAGGCGGGAGGTTCCTACGAGCAGTACTTC. The chain joins TRBV7-9 to TRBJ2-7; 8 bases match TRBD2. CDR1 is SEHNR, CDR2 FQNEAQ, per germline (reference sequence). The trim removed 9 bases at V and 1 base at J, leaving 11 bases unmatched. The CDR3 sequence is 15 residues long. The whole variable domain, filled in from reference TRBV7-9 and TRBJ2-7, reads DTGVSQNPRHKITKRGQNVTFRCDPISEHNRLYWYRQTLGQGPEFLTYFQNEAQLEKSRLLSDRFSAERPKGSFSTLEIQRTEQGDSAMYLCARSEKAGGSYEQYFGPGTRLTVT.